This TCR beta chain was identified during a study of blood T cell repertoires in COVID-19 (dated by TCRdb to 2020 to 2021). Regarding the study in general: Samples covering the acute and convalescent phases of COVID-19 were provided by collaborators in the United States, Italy and Spain. The prospective study material was composed of cDNA or gDNA derived from T cells, B-cell-depleted T cells, or PBMCs. Deeply sampled blood TCRbeta repertoires from subjects exposed to, actively infected with, or recovered from COVID-19 were included in the dataset. The repertoires were released in a freely available public database meant as a resource for research on the immune response to SARS-CoV-2. Samples were obtained from the ongoing ImmuneRACE study (first 160 participants) and from some 1,200 subjects provided by 6 global collaborators. A de-identified subject ID, COVID-19 status, age in years and sex were almost always included in the sample metadata. Where available, HLA class I and class II types were obtained from metadata supplied by the sample provider rather than from assay-based typing. Summary of the overall study and its limitations: Clinical and demographic metadata were provided uncurated, with the amount varying by source and participant.

Per the germline V gene, SGHRS is the CDR1 and YFSETQ is the CDR2. V loses 4 bases at its end and J loses 7 bases; junction bases beyond the gene matches: 9. Spanning cysteine to phenylalanine, the CDR3 consists of 16 amino acids. Of all the DNA, just the CDR3 is kept, 48 bases in frame from base 1. Regarding this clone: What antigen it recognizes has not been identified. Base-call qualities are not available, and no considerably larger clone is one nucleotide away.

Participants in the prospective study were aged roughly 18 to 100 years, lived in 20 to 25 United States geographic areas, and enrolled through a virtual design. To assign participants to cohorts, the prospective study relied on clinical history that participants themselves reported in a screening survey and a study questionnaire. ImmuneRACE Cohort 3 recovered participants were defined by two consecutive negative NP/OP PCR tests, healthcare professional clearance, or symptom resolution. In the prospective study, mobile phlebotomists collected whole blood, serum and a nasopharyngeal or oropharyngeal swab from each participant. Prospective study participants could optionally give additional blood draws and questionnaires over an approximately 2-month period. Blood samples from the prospective study were shipped frozen or at room temperature prior to DNA extraction. The immunoSEQ Assay, a bias-controlled multiplex PCR, was used to amplify TCRbeta CDR3 regions from genomic DNA. The original pipeline was this. The number of nucleated cells in each sample was estimated from the amplification of reference gene primers within the assay. Sequence reads were collapsed and filtered to measure the absolute abundance of every unique TCRbeta CDR3 rearrangement. For each sample, productive Simpson clonality was calculated by taking the square root of Simpson's diversity index across productive rearrangements. Here the immuneACCESS table is served through TCRdb, limited to in-frame sequences with V and J called. Missing clones are a known gap in these copies; in checked studies unresolved V genes cover under half, and the rest lacks a known reason. V, J and clone size were drawn from that table, and D and trimming were deduced from the DNA. For this sample the table gives a few hundred thousand clones, of which 80% to 90% were detected only once. The ten largest clones take up 0.9% to 1.1% of the sample.

The specimen was PBMCs or T cells enriched from blood (not recorded which). The V and J segments used are TRBV5-1 and TRBJ1-6; 9 nucleotides in the junction match TRBD1. This TCR derives from a man aged 18 to 30 who had recovered from COVID-19. The nucleotide sequence reads TGCGCCAGCAGCCCCATTCCGGGACAGGGAAATTCACCCCTCCACTTT. This codes for CASSPIPGQGNSPLHF.